This TCR beta chain was documented in a study of T-cell memory formation after mild COVID-19. This clonotype was counted between two and nine times. Its antigen is undetermined. A junction boundary mismatches the germline segment, possibly from a read error. The CDR3 is made up of 13 amino acids. Germline CDR1 SQVTM, CDR2 ANQGSEA. It was 5'RACE with constant-segment primers that produced the TCR alpha and TCR beta cDNA libraries, which carried sample barcodes and UMIs. TCRdb redid the calling of the 5' RACE reads with MiXCR, one entry per CDR3 protein. The sample lists approximately 300,000 distinct CDR3 sequences, about a sixth occurring once. Broader study findings: Proof of SARS-CoV-2 specificity was absent for the second-wave clones that crested on day 37. Researchers found some responding clones in pre-infection memory, a sign that cross-reactive memory joined.

Sequencing was performed on PBMCs or a T cell subset sorted from them (not recorded which). The rearrangement links TRBV29-1 to TRBJ1-4; no reliable D call. The source is a young man who had mild COVID-19 (a few samples of this study predate the infection). Cell type and time point are not known. This CDR3 is CSVEDPVGEKLFF. The CDR3, as DNA: TGCAGCGTCGAAGACCCGGTAGGGGAAAAACTGTTTTTT.